This TCR beta chain was sequenced for a study of blood T cell repertoires in COVID-19. Study-wide context: The United States, Italy and Spain supplied acute and convalescent COVID-19 samples. PBMCs, B-cell-depleted T cells, or T cells were the source of the cDNA or gDNA that made up the material.

V lost 3 bases and J lost 5, with 11 bases in between. From germline, CDR1 is SGDLS and CDR2 YYNGEE. The CDR3 extends over 13 amino acids. Using immunoSEQ multiplex PCR, the repertoire was profiled, and TCRdb retains in-frame clones only, with some absent. The data show roughly 250,000 clones, around 88% seen once. This sequence joins TRBV9 and TRBJ1-2; the D is unclear. The sequence was obtained from a woman aged 35 to 49 with acute COVID-19. What was sequenced was PBMCs or T cells enriched from blood (not recorded which). CDR3 sequence reads: CASSAAGAYGYTF. The DNA for the CDR3 is TGTGCCAGCAGCGCAGCGGGCGCTTATGGCTACACCTTC.